Below, 17 T cell receptor beta chains from the same sample are listed, as sequenced in a study of T-cell reconstitution after alpha-beta-depleted transplantation in children (dated by TCRdb to about 2016). The protocol used for the library was PCR. Sequencing took place on an Illumina HiSeq 2500. TCR libraries were prepared with molecular barcoding, using unique molecular identifiers to normalize TCRbeta repertoire quantification. TCRdb itself trimmed the public reads at Q25 with fastp, ran MiXCR and retained productive beta chains. Rows matching on CDR3 protein sequence are summarized as one entry with the most common DNA and genes. Here the sample has approximately 640,000 distinct CDR3 sequences; roughly 17% occur a single time. The biggest ten clones account for 0.8% to 1.1% of the sample. Sequences were derived from PBMCs from the stem cell graft donor, sampled from the stem cell graft. The receptors stem from a human donor who donated a stem cell graft to a child with acute myeloid leukemia.

This clonotype showed up just a few times. The chain joins TRBV5-6 to TRBJ2-1; a possible D gene is TRBD2 (5 bases). The CDR3 runs 14 residues. The V end was cut by 1 base, the J end by 6 bases, with 11 bases between. The germline V gene encodes CDR1 SGHDT and CDR2 YYEEEE. The CDR3 loop is CASSLPDSANEQFF. Here the CDR3 DNA reads TGTGCCAGCAGCTTGCCGGACTCGGCCAATGAGCAGTTCTTC.

This clonotype was counted many times. This chain uses TRBV15 with TRBJ2-7; D call uncertain. This CDR3 contains 13 residues. V gave up 1 base and J gave up 3 bases, with 7 bases separating them. Germline V gene data show CDR1 as LNHNV and CDR2 as YYDKDF (reference sequence). CDR3 in amino acids: CATSRGYIYEQYV. The CDR3 bases are TGTGCCACCAGCAGAGGATACATCTACGAGCAGTACGTC.

Many counts were recorded for this clonotype. This chain connects TRBV20-1 to TRBJ2-1, with 9 bases fitting TRBD2. The CDR3 length is 14 residues. The V gene's germline CDR1 is DFQATT and CDR2 SNEGSKA (reference sequence). With V trimmed by 2 bases and J by 4 bases, 3 bases remained unmatched. The CDR3, as DNA: TGCAGTGCTAGAATAGCGGGGGTATACAATGAGCAGTTCTTC. Its protein product is CSARIAGVYNEQFF.

The V call is TRBV7-8, the J call TRBJ1-5, with unresolved D. The CDR3 contains 11 residues. CDR1 is SGHVS and CDR2 is FQNEAQ in the germline V gene. With 1 base removed from V and 9 bases from J, the gap between germline ends came to 4 bases. The CDR3 nucleotides are TGTGCCAGCAGCTTAGTAGGGCCCCAGCATTTT. This translates into CASSLVGPQHF.

The gene calls are TRBV11-1 and TRBJ2-3, with TRBD2 matching over 8 bases. With 1 base clipped from V and 0 bases from J, the junction kept 9 bases outside the gene matches. The CDR3 spans 18 residues. The germline gives CDR1 SGHAT, CDR2 FQDESV (reference sequence). The CDR3 DNA reads as TGTGCCAGCAGCTTAGGGCTAGCGGGCTTTTCTAGCACAGATACGCAGTATTTT. It yields the protein CASSLGLAGFSSTDTQYF.

This clonotype was seen many times. This chain joins TRBV6-2 or TRBV6-3 and TRBJ2-7; 7 nucleotides align to TRBD1. The V gene's germline CDR1 is MNHEY and CDR2 SVGEGT. The CDR3 sequence is 14 residues long. The J segment lost 4 bases and the V segment lost 5 bases, leaving 8 bases of the junction unmatched. CDR3 DNA sequence: TGTGCCAGCAGTAGCCACCGGGACAGTTACGAGCAGTACGTC. It codes for CASSSHRDSYEQYV.

The chain combines TRBV5-1 with TRBJ2-2; TRBD2 matches at 9 bases. With V trimmed by 4 bases and J by 4 bases, 14 bases remained unmatched. This CDR3 region has 18 residues. Germline V gives CDR1 SGHRS, CDR2 YFSETQ. The CDR3 region has the DNA TGCGCCAGCAGCAGATCTACCCTAGCGGGGTCGGGCACCGGGGAGCTGTTTTTT. This encodes CASSRSTLAGSGTGELFF.

This clonotype has a handful of counts. This chain uses TRBV28 with TRBJ1-6; TRBD1 agrees at 8 bases. CDR3 length: 14 residues. Unmatched junction bases numbered 11, after V lost 5 bases and J lost 14 bases. Germline assignment: CDR1 MDHEN and CDR2 SYDVKM. The CDR3 here is CASSLLTGVGSLHF. CDR3 in DNA: TGTGCCAGCAGTCTTCTGACAGGGGTCGGGTCCCTCCACTTT.

Many counts were recorded for this clonotype. V gene TRBV29-1 combines with J gene TRBJ1-1; the D is unclear. Germline values: CDR1 SQVTM, CDR2 ANQGSEA. The V end was cut by 3 bases, the J end by 0 bases, with 8 bases between. CDR3 length equals 13 residues. The CDR3 loop reads CSVDGPMNTEAFF. The CDR3 nucleotides are TGCAGCGTTGACGGTCCCATGAACACTGAAGCTTTCTTT.

Note on this clonotype: A read error is possible here, since a much larger clone lies one base away. The V and J genes are TRBV25-1 and TRBJ2-5; D uncertain. The V end was cut by 4 bases, the J end by 6 bases, with 6 bases between. The CDR3 runs to 11 residues. CDR1 and CDR2 from the germline V gene are MGHDK and SYGVNS. CDR3 residues: CASSVTKTQYF. DNA of the CDR3: TGTGCCAGCAGTGTTACAAAGACCCAGTACTTC.

The V call is TRBV20-1, the J call TRBJ2-3; 8 nucleotides align to TRBD1. The CDR3 sequence is 13 residues long. Germline trimming cut 6 bases from V and 2 bases from J; bases unmatched to any gene: 4. Looked up from germline, CDR1 is DFQATT and CDR2 is SNEGSKA (reference sequence). This CDR3 is CSAWQGATDTQYF. The CDR3 DNA follows: TGCAGTGCCTGGCAGGGGGCCACAGATACGCAGTATTTT.

This chain joins TRBV2 and TRBJ1-2; D is undetermined. The germline V and J ends were trimmed by 3 bases and 8 bases, with 22 bases remaining between them. Per germline, CDR1 SNHLY and CDR2 FYNNEI. The CDR3 has 16 residues. CDR3 amino acids: CASSDPDFGTPRGYTF. CDR3 DNA sequence: TGTGCCAGCAGTGACCCGGACTTCGGCACCCCGCGGGGCTACACCTTC.

This clonotype was observed a few times. This chain joins TRBV25-1 and TRBJ2-7; unclear D gene. Trimming took off 1 base at V and 5 bases at J, with 3 bases between the two ends. Germline V lookup: CDR1 MGHDK, CDR2 SYGVNS. The CDR3 contains 11 residues. In DNA form, the CDR3 reads TGTGCCAGCAGTGAATTCCACGAGCAGTACTTC. Its protein product is CASSEFHEQYF.

This clonotype was recorded many times. The chain's CDR3 is CSARVLGHADFEAFF. The DNA for the CDR3 is TGCAGTGCTAGAGTCCTAGGACACGCGGATTTTGAAGCTTTCTTT. The V gene is TRBV20-1, the J gene TRBJ1-1; D perhaps matches TRBD1 (5 bases). Between the trimmed V and J ends, which lost 1 base and 7 bases, there was a span of 19 bases. The germline V gene encodes CDR1 DFQATT and CDR2 SNEGSKA (reference sequence). CDR3 length: 15 residues.

This clonotype was picked up many times. The gene calls are TRBV13 and TRBJ2-1; possible D gene TRBD1, 6 bases. The germline gives CDR1 PRHDT, CDR2 FYEKMQ (reference sequence). This CDR3 is 18 amino acids long. Trimming cost V 5 bases and J 5 bases, with 25 bases left between them. This CDR3 reads CASSPTPFGQTPHNEQFF. DNA of the CDR3: TGTGCCAGCAGCCCTACCCCTTTCGGACAGACCCCGCACAATGAGCAGTTCTTC. Full variable domain (remainder filled in from reference TRBV13 and TRBJ2-1): AAGVIQSPRHLIKEKRETATLKCYPIPRHDTVYWYQQGPGQDPQFLISFYEKMQSDKGSIPDRFSAQQFSDYHSELNMSSLELGDSALYFCASSPTPFGQTPHNEQFFGPGTRLTVL.

At least ten counts were recorded for this clonotype. The J gene is TRBJ1-1, the V gene TRBV20-1; 7 bases fit TRBD1. Germline CDR1 DFQATT, CDR2 SNEGSKA (reference sequence). The CDR3 extends over 14 amino acids. V was clipped by 6 bases and J by 1 base; unmatched bases: 8. Written as DNA, the CDR3 is TGCAGTGCCACCCTGGGACAGTGGAACACTGAAGCTTTCTTT. This gives the protein CSATLGQWNTEAFF.

The gene calls are TRBV25-1 and TRBJ1-2; D possibly corresponds to TRBD1 (5 bases). Looked up from germline, CDR1 is MGHDK and CDR2 is SYGVNS. With 8 bases removed from V and 0 bases from J, the gap between germline ends came to 13 bases. This CDR3 is built from 14 residues. CDR3 DNA sequence: TGTGCCAGCCTCCCGTTGGGGGCTAACTATGGCTACACCTTC. Its protein is CASLPLGANYGYTF.